These 27 T cell receptor beta chains were all obtained from the same sample, sequenced in a study of blood T cell repertoires in COVID-19. Some clones are missing from TCRdb's copy, which holds only in-frame ones; the method was immunoSEQ multiplex PCR. In the table there are under 45,000 clones, over 80% of which are singletons. The sample was peripheral blood. These receptors were obtained from a human donor in a cohort sampled during active COVID-19.

This clone has a single count. V usage is TRBV6-6 and J usage is TRBJ2-2, with 9 bases matching TRBD2. Unmatched junction bases numbered 9, after V lost 7 bases and J lost 6 bases. This CDR3 has 15 residues. Germline V gives CDR1 MNHNY, CDR2 SVGAGI (reference sequence). The DNA for the CDR3 is TGTGCCAGCAAAATAGGGACTAGCAGAGCCGGGGAGCTGTTTTTT. Translating it yields CASKIGTSRAGELFF.

The rearrangement uses TRBV19 and TRBJ2-1, with D uncertain. This CDR3 comprises 15 residues. V dropped 6 bases and J dropped 1 base, with 13 bases sitting between them. Looked up from germline, CDR1 is LNHDA and CDR2 is SQIVND (reference sequence). CDR3 amino acids: CASRPNINSYNEQFF. CDR3 coding DNA: TGTGCCAGTAGGCCGAACATTAATTCCTACAATGAGCAGTTCTTC.

V is TRBV5-4 and J is TRBJ2-5; 9 bases match TRBD1. The germline CDR1 and CDR2 sequences are SGHNT and YYREEE (reference sequence). V was pared by 4 bases and J by 5 bases, with 6 bases of the junction left unmatched. The length of the CDR3 is 14 residues. CDR3 nucleotides: TGTGCCAGCAGCCCCGGGACAGGGAGGGAGACCCAGTACTTC. Translated: CASSPGTGRETQYF.

This clone has just one count. V is TRBV5-1 and J is TRBJ1-1; TRBD1 matches 8 bases. The CDR3 spans 17 residues. J was trimmed by 2 bases and V by 2 bases; bases with no gene match: 11. Germline assignment: CDR1 SGHRS and CDR2 YFSETQ. For the CDR3, the DNA is TGCGCCAGCAGCTTCCCCGGGACAGGCGACCGTAACACTGAAGCTTTCTTT. It yields the protein CASSFPGTGDRNTEAFF.

This sequence joins TRBV10-1 and TRBJ2-1; D not certain. The germline V gene encodes CDR1 WNHNN and CDR2 SYGVQD (reference sequence). The V end was cut by 10 bases, the J end by 2 bases, with 9 bases between. The length of the CDR3 is 12 residues. CDR3: CATSGPYNEQFF. CDR3 bases: TGCGCCACCTCTGGGCCCTACAATGAGCAGTTCTTC.

The chain joins TRBV15 to TRBJ2-5, with D tentatively TRBD2 (7 bases). Germline lookup yields CDR1 LNHNV and CDR2 YYDKDF (reference sequence). Deletions cut 1 base from V and 4 bases from J, with 16 bases between. This CDR3 is 16 amino acids long. Here the CDR3 DNA reads TGTGCCACCAGCAGAGGGTTGGGGGGGCAACGAGAGACCCAGTACTTC. Its translation is CATSRGLGGQRETQYF.

V gene TRBV7-3 combines with J gene TRBJ2-3; 15 bases align to TRBD2. V shed 5 bases and J 11 bases; nucleotides not matched to a gene: 11. Germline V gene data show CDR1 as SGHTA and CDR2 as FQGTGA. The CDR3 covers 16 residues. The CDR3 is CASSPGGTSGGRGQYF. CDR3 coding DNA: TGTGCCAGCAGCCCAGGCGGGACTAGCGGGGGGCGAGGGCAGTATTTT.

This clone has just one count. The V call is TRBV28, the J call TRBJ2-5; D is ambiguous. The CDR3 spans 14 residues. V lost 1 base to trimming and J lost 3 bases, with 9 bases between them. The germline gives CDR1 MDHEN, CDR2 SYDVKM. The CDR3 DNA sequence: TGTGCCAGCAGTTTATTGGGCGTTAAAGAGACCCAGTACTTC. This translates into CASSLLGVKETQYF. Combining the CDR3 with reference TRBV28 and TRBJ2-5 gives the whole variable domain DVKVTQSSRYLVKRTGEKVFLECVQDMDHENMFWYRQDPGLGLRLIYFSYDVKMKEKGDIPEGYSVSREKKERFSLILESASTNQTSMYLCASSLLGVKETQYFGPGTRLLVL.

The rearrangement uses TRBV28 and TRBJ2-5, with TRBD1 matching 10 bases. J was trimmed by 3 bases and V by 9 bases; bases with no gene match: 10. This CDR3 spans 15 amino acids. CDR1 is MDHEN and CDR2 is SYDVKM in the germline V gene. CDR3 sequence reads: CASGLGGTGEETQYF. CDR3 sequence (DNA): TGTGCCAGTGGGTTAGGGGGGACAGGGGAAGAGACCCAGTACTTC. The complete variable domain, with remaining parts taken from reference TRBV28 and TRBJ2-5, reads DVKVTQSSRYLVKRTGEKVFLECVQDMDHENMFWYRQDPGLGLRLIYFSYDVKMKEKGDIPEGYSVSREKKERFSLILESASTNQTSMYLCASGLGGTGEETQYFGPGTRLLVL.

The rearrangement links TRBV19 to TRBJ1-2; 7 positions match TRBD1. Germline V lookup: CDR1 LNHDA, CDR2 SQIVND (reference sequence). The CDR3 loop spans 14 amino acids. V gave up 6 bases and J gave up 4 bases; unmatched junction bases: 8. The CDR3 nucleotides read TGTGCCAGTAGGAGAACAGGGGACCTCTATGGCTACACCTTC. The encoded protein is CASRRTGDLYGYTF. Full variable domain (remainder filled in from reference TRBV19 and TRBJ1-2): DGGITQSPKYLFRKEGQNVTLSCEQNLNHDAMYWYRQDPGQGLRLIYYSQIVNDFQKGDIAEGYSVSREKKESFPLTVTSAQKNPTAFYLCASRRTGDLYGYTFGSGTRLTVV.

The V call is TRBV7-2, the J call TRBJ2-7; a possible D gene is TRBD2 (6 bases). With 5 bases removed from V and 0 bases from J, the gap between germline ends came to 20 bases. The CDR3 runs to 17 residues. Germline V lookup: CDR1 SGHTA, CDR2 FQGNSA. Written as DNA, the CDR3 is TGTGCCAGCAGCAGGAGGGGAAGGCTTCGATCCTCCTACGAGCAGTACTTC. Its protein product is CASSRRGRLRSSYEQYF.

This sequence joins TRBV28 and TRBJ1-2; 7 bases agree with TRBD1. With V trimmed by 7 bases and J by 8 bases, 7 bases remained unmatched. CDR1 is MDHEN and CDR2 is SYDVKM in the germline V gene. The CDR3 is made up of 12 amino acids. The CDR3 is CASTGGTAGYTF. Written as DNA, the CDR3 is TGTGCCAGCACGGGGGGGACAGCCGGCTACACCTTC.

This chain uses TRBV25-1 with TRBJ2-1; D is unresolved. V was cut by 2 bases and J by 4 bases, with 6 bases left in between. CDR1 MGHDK and CDR2 SYGVNS come from the germline V gene. This CDR3 has 13 amino acids. CDR3 nucleotides: TGTGCCAGCAGTGAAGGCCATTACAATGAGCAGTTCTTC. Its translation: CASSEGHYNEQFF.

The chain couples TRBV15 to TRBJ2-5, with D perhaps matching TRBD2 (6 bases). Germline lookup yields CDR1 LNHNV and CDR2 YYDKDF (reference sequence). V shed 5 bases and J shed 0 bases, with 16 bases lying between them. The CDR3 loop spans 16 amino acids. CDR3 DNA sequence: TGTGCCACCAGCCCTCCGGGGCGGACTAACCAAGAGACCCAGTACTTC. Residues: CATSPPGRTNQETQYF.

The chain is built from TRBV6-6 and TRBJ1-5; 7 bases line up with TRBD1. Per germline, CDR1 MNHNY and CDR2 SVGAGI (reference sequence). V lost 6 bases, J lost 5 bases, and 10 bases stayed unmatched. The CDR3 has 15 residues. The DNA of the CDR3 is TGTGCCAGCAGCTGGACAGGATCAGCCGATCAGCCCCAGCATTTT. Translation: CASSWTGSADQPQHF.

V gene TRBV24-1 combines with J gene TRBJ2-2; 9 bases match TRBD1. V shed 3 bases, J shed 7 bases, and the junction held 11 bases outside the gene matches. CDR1 is KGHDR and CDR2 is SFDVKD in the germline V gene. This CDR3 is built from 17 residues. Here the CDR3 reads CATSDPRDRAGVGELFF. CDR3 sequence (DNA): TGTGCCACCAGTGATCCCCGGGACAGGGCCGGAGTCGGGGAGCTGTTTTTT.

This chain joins TRBV6-5 and TRBJ2-1; 10 bases line up with TRBD2. CDR1 and CDR2 (germline): MNHEY, SVGAGI. The V gene end was trimmed by 5 bases and the J gene end by 7 bases; junction bases not matched to a gene: 8. The CDR3 extends over 15 amino acids. This CDR3 reads CASSLKRGGRNEQFF. The CDR3 DNA sequence: TGTGCCAGCAGTCTAAAGCGGGGGGGCCGTAATGAGCAGTTCTTC.

This chain connects TRBV29-1 to TRBJ2-6; TRBD2 matches 7 bases. V was pared by 5 bases and J by 4 bases, with 8 bases of the junction left unmatched. Germline CDR1 SQVTM, CDR2 ANQGSEA. The CDR3 consists of 15 residues. CDR3: CSVIRGEPGANVLTF. Here the CDR3 DNA reads TGCAGCGTTATTCGGGGGGAACCCGGGGCCAACGTCCTGACTTTC.

The V and J genes are TRBV5-5 and TRBJ2-6; 10 positions agree with TRBD1. CDR1 is SGHKS and CDR2 is YYEKEE in the germline V gene (reference sequence). The CDR3 is made up of 17 amino acids. The V and J ends lost 3 bases and 2 bases, in that order; junction bases with no gene match: 5. DNA of the CDR3: TGTGCCAGCAGCTCGGACAGGGGGTCAACTGGGGCCAACGTCCTGACTTTC. It yields the protein CASSSDRGSTGANVLTF.

The gene calls are TRBV9 and TRBJ2-2; TRBD1 matches 9 bases. Unmatched junction bases numbered 9, after V lost 5 bases and J lost 1 base. The CDR3 runs to 17 residues. CDR1 and CDR2 from the germline V gene are SGDLS and YYNGEE. The CDR3 coding sequence is TGTGCCAGCAGTGGCGGGACAGGGAATCGGAACACCGGGGAGCTGTTTTTT. Translation: CASSGGTGNRNTGELFF.

The V and J genes are TRBV27 and TRBJ2-5; D may be TRBD1 (6 bases). The CDR3 runs 16 residues. The germline gives CDR1 MNHEY, CDR2 SMNVEV (reference sequence). V was trimmed by 5 bases and J by 4 bases, leaving 20 bases between them. Here the CDR3 DNA reads TGTGCCAGCAGTCGCGCAGGGGTTAACGGCGCAGAGACCCAGTACTTC. Encoded protein: CASSRAGVNGAETQYF.

The chain couples TRBV7-9 to TRBJ1-1; D remains unclear. The CDR3 totals 14 residues. Trimming took 5 bases from V and 1 from J, leaving 11 bases between them. CDR1 and CDR2 from the germline V gene are SEHNR and FQNEAQ (reference sequence). This CDR3 is CASSLRFGNTEAFF. CDR3 nucleotide sequence: TGTGCCAGCAGCCTGCGTTTCGGGAACACTGAAGCTTTCTTT. Based on the CDR3 plus reference TRBV7-9 and TRBJ1-1, the full variable domain is DTGVSQNPRHKITKRGQNVTFRCDPISEHNRLYWYRQTLGQGPEFLTYFQNEAQLEKSRLLSDRFSAERPKGSFSTLEIQRTEQGDSAMYLCASSLRFGNTEAFFGQGTRLTVV.

This clone was seen a few times. V usage is TRBV29-1 and J usage is TRBJ2-7; D not certain. The CDR3 consists of 12 residues. CDR1 and CDR2 (germline): SQVTM, ANQGSEA. Between the trimmed V and J ends, which lost 6 bases and 5 bases, there was a span of 14 bases. The CDR3 protein is CSVWVAPNEQYF. In nucleotides, the CDR3 is TGCAGCGTCTGGGTAGCCCCTAACGAGCAGTACTTC.

This chain links TRBV6-5 with TRBJ2-7, with TRBD2 matching 7 bases. The germline CDR1 and CDR2 sequences are MNHEY and SVGAGI. V lost 6 bases, J lost 0 bases, and 8 bases stayed unmatched. This CDR3 region has 15 residues. DNA for the CDR3: TGTGCCAGCAGACGGGACTACCCTAGCTCCTACGAGCAGTACTTC. Its translation is CASRRDYPSSYEQYF.

The chain employs TRBV6-6 and TRBJ2-5; possibly TRBD2 for D (6 bases). V was trimmed by 9 bases and J by 5 bases, leaving 16 bases between them. This CDR3 contains 13 residues. Germline CDR1 reads MNHNY; CDR2 reads SVGAGI (reference sequence). The CDR3 sequence: CASFRVEGETQYF. Written as DNA, the CDR3 is TGTGCCAGTTTCAGGGTGGAGGGCGAGACCCAGTACTTC.

This clone occurred a few times. The V call is TRBV28, the J call TRBJ1-1; maybe TRBD1 (5 bases). The CDR3 is 14 residues long. The germline CDR1 and CDR2 sequences are MDHEN and SYDVKM. Between the trimmed V and J ends, which lost 2 bases and 6 bases, there was a span of 13 bases. CDR3 DNA sequence: TGTGCCAGCAGTTTAGCTCTCGGCAGGGCTGAAGCTTTCTTT. Translated, it gives CASSLALGRAEAFF. The full variable domain, with the rest looked up from reference TRBV28 and TRBJ1-1, is DVKVTQSSRYLVKRTGEKVFLECVQDMDHENMFWYRQDPGLGLRLIYFSYDVKMKEKGDIPEGYSVSREKKERFSLILESASTNQTSMYLCASSLALGRAEAFFGQGTRLTVV.

J is TRBJ2-2 and V is TRBV2; 7 positions agree with TRBD2. The CDR3 is 13 amino acids. Germline V gene lookup returns CDR1 SNHLY and CDR2 FYNNEI. J lost 1 base, V lost 11 bases, and 4 bases had no gene match. In DNA, the CDR3 is TGTGCCGGGGGGGTTTTGAACACCGGGGAGCTGTTTTTT. This translates into CAGGVLNTGELFF.